The source of this T cell receptor (beta chain) is a study of shared clonotypes between healthy human individuals. Study-level background: Used for every donor were three CD4 naive, three CD4 memory, two CD8 naive and one CD8 memory plate. Findings and caveats of the study: The study drew on few donors, limiting represented genetic and exposure-history diversity. Richness estimates generally favored naive over memory subsets.

This CDR3 is 16 amino acids long. V lost 5 bases to trimming and J lost 1 base; unmatched junction nucleotides: 11. Germline assignment: CDR1 SGHNT and CDR2 YYREEE (reference sequence). Remarks on this clone: The antigen is undetermined.

For every subset, genomic DNA was evenly distributed across several immunoSEQ plates. Sequencing used immunoSEQ multiplex PCR; TCRdb keeps in-frame clones, though not all of them. This sample has about 680,000 clones; less than 80% occur once, and the top ten carry roughly 2%. This chain links TRBV5-4 with TRBJ1-1; 7 positions agree with TRBD1. The source of this sequence is a woman aged 30 to 39 in good health. Sequenced sample: memory CD4+ T cells sorted from blood. Specified subset: CD45RA-negative fraction. CDR3: CASSFGPTGTNTEAFF. The CDR3 coding sequence is TGTGCCAGCAGTTTTGGCCCGACAGGGACGAACACTGAAGCTTTCTTT.